These 20 T cell receptor beta chains originate from one sample sequenced in a study of type 1 regulatory T cells. These receptors are not linked to any known antigen. TCRdb passed the reads through MiXCR, listing each CDR3 protein once. The profile shows 55,000 to 65,000 distinct CDR3 sequences, approximately 60% of them singletons. The sample was cultured non-Tr1 T cells, either the whole culture or a sorted T cell fraction (not recorded which). These receptors were collected from a human donor in good health.

On this clonotype itself: The junction does not match germline at one end; this may be a read error. This sequence joins TRBV6-1 and TRBJ1-2; TRBD1 might be the D (5 bases). CDR3 length: 12 residues. The germline CDR1 and CDR2 sequences are MNHNS and SASEGT. CDR3 in amino acids: CASTGGTYDYTF. In nucleotides, the CDR3 is TGTGCCAGCACCGGAGGGACCTATGACTACACCTTC.

The chain combines TRBV7-9 with TRBJ1-2; no clear D gene. V was clipped by 5 bases and J by 5 bases, with 12 bases between them. Germline CDR1 SEHNR, CDR2 FQNEAQ (reference sequence). The CDR3 covers 13 residues. The CDR3 region is CASSPDGSYGYTF. The DNA of the CDR3 is TGTGCCAGCAGCCCAGACGGCTCTTATGGCTACACCTTC.

About this clonotype itself: Likely a read error: the CDR3 ends without its conserved phenylalanine or tryptophan. The CDR3 sequence is CAISPLQGRGTDTQYS. The CDR3 DNA reads TGTGCCATCAGCCCTTTACAGGGACGGGGCACAGATACGCAGTATTCT. V is TRBV10-3 and J is TRBJ2-3; weak D call: TRBD1 (6 bases). The germline V and J ends were trimmed by 6 bases and 1 base, with 17 bases remaining between them. The CDR3 loop spans 16 amino acids. CDR1 and CDR2 from the germline V gene are ENHRY and SYGVKD.

The table lists this clonotype with a few counts. This chain connects TRBV2 to TRBJ2-7; D uncertain. CDR1 SNHLY and CDR2 FYNNEI come from the germline V gene. The V gene lost 5 bases and the J gene lost 6 bases, with 17 bases spanning the gap. CDR3 length: 14 residues. In DNA form, the CDR3 reads TGTGCCAGCAGTCCCCTGGGTGTTAGCCGCGAGCAGTACTTC. This gives the protein CASSPLGVSREQYF.

This sequence joins TRBV30 and TRBJ1-4; 7 bases line up with TRBD1. In germline, CDR1 is GTSNPN, CDR2 SVGIG (reference sequence). CDR3 length: 12 amino acids. CDR3 nucleotide sequence: TGTGTCGGGGGACAGTTGAATGAAAAACTGTTTTTT. As protein: CVGGQLNEKLFF.

The chain employs TRBV20-1 and TRBJ2-3; 7 bases align to TRBD2. The CDR3 loop spans 17 amino acids. Germline-derived CDR1 and CDR2 are DFQATT and SNEGSKA (reference sequence). Trimming took 3 bases from V and 1 from J; bases not matched to a gene: 13. CDR3 region: CSASPFGLAVRTDTQYF. As DNA, the CDR3 is TGCAGTGCTAGCCCCTTTGGCCTAGCGGTTCGCACAGATACGCAGTATTTT.

The chain has TRBV20-1 and TRBJ2-7; TRBD1 matches 10 bases. Trimming took 0 bases from V and 4 from J; bases not matched to a gene: 9. Looked up from germline, CDR1 is DFQATT and CDR2 is SNEGSKA (reference sequence). The CDR3 is 16 residues long. The CDR3 nucleotides read TGCAGTGCTAGAGACCATGACAGGGGGCGCCGGTACGAGCAGTACTTC. Its translation: CSARDHDRGRRYEQYF.

This clonotype was counted a few times. In DNA, the CDR3 is TGTGCCAGCAGCTCAATACCTAGCACAGATACGCAGTATTTT. Protein: CASSSIPSTDTQYF. The gene calls are TRBV11-2 and TRBJ2-3, with no clear D. Deletions cut 4 bases from V and 0 bases from J, with 8 bases between. The length of the CDR3 is 14 residues. CDR1 is SGHAT, CDR2 FQNNGV, per germline.

The chain joins TRBV4-3 to TRBJ2-6; 7 nucleotides agree with TRBD2. The J segment lost 1 base and the V segment lost 1 base, leaving 10 bases of the junction unmatched. This CDR3 comprises 19 residues. In germline, CDR1 is LGHNA, CDR2 YSLEER. This CDR3 reads CASSQVISFGGSGANVLTF. As DNA, the CDR3 is TGCGCCAGCAGCCAAGTTATTTCTTTCGGGGGGTCTGGGGCCAACGTCCTGACTTTC.

Only a few counts were recorded for this clonotype. The chain joins TRBV6-1 to TRBJ2-4; no firm D call. V was clipped by 6 bases and J by 4 bases, with 13 bases between them. CDR1 MNHNS and CDR2 SASEGT come from the germline V gene. This CDR3 spans 14 amino acids. The CDR3 DNA reads TGTGCCAGCAGCGTAGAGAACATTAAAAACATTCAGTACTTC. As protein: CASSVENIKNIQYF.

The V call is TRBV7-9, the J call TRBJ2-3; D call uncertain. CDR1 and CDR2 from the germline V gene are SEHNR and FQNEAQ (reference sequence). The germline V and J ends were trimmed by 1 base and 6 bases, with 8 bases remaining between them. This CDR3 is built from 13 residues. This chain's CDR3 is CASSLDVADTQYF. CDR3 nucleotides: TGTGCCAGCAGCTTAGATGTCGCCGATACGCAGTATTTT. Supplemented by reference TRBV7-9 and TRBJ2-3, the full variable domain reads DTGVSQNPRHKITKRGQNVTFRCDPISEHNRLYWYRQTLGQGPEFLTYFQNEAQLEKSRLLSDRFSAERPKGSFSTLEIQRTEQGDSAMYLCASSLDVADTQYFGPGTRLTVL.

V usage is TRBV7-2 and J usage is TRBJ2-3; no clear D. Germline assignment: CDR1 SGHTA and CDR2 FQGNSA. Trimming took 3 bases from V and 4 from J, leaving 5 bases between them. The CDR3 has 12 residues. The CDR3 spells CASSLAADTQYF. CDR3 in DNA: TGTGCCAGCAGCTTGGCGGCAGATACGCAGTATTTT.

J is TRBJ2-2 and V is TRBV30; tentative D call: TRBD1 (6 bases). Per germline, CDR1 GTSNPN and CDR2 SVGIG (reference sequence). Trimming stripped 0 bases from V and 4 bases from J, with 15 bases between. The CDR3 is made up of 16 amino acids. CDR3 in amino acids: CAWSVPDRGATGELFF. Here the CDR3 DNA reads TGTGCCTGGAGTGTACCGGACAGAGGAGCCACCGGGGAGCTGTTTTTT.

The rearrangement joins TRBV20-1 to TRBJ2-1; 8 nucleotides agree with TRBD1. Germline V gene sequence: CDR1 DFQATT, CDR2 SNEGSKA (reference sequence). This CDR3 has 15 residues. Germline trimming cut 2 bases from V and 8 bases from J; bases unmatched to any gene: 11. The CDR3 coding sequence is TGCAGTGCTAGACCCCCGACAGGGGTGGGAGATGAGCAGTTCTTC. This gives the protein CSARPPTGVGDEQFF.

The chain uses TRBV7-8 and TRBJ2-3, with D perhaps TRBD1 or TRBD2 (5 bases each). Per germline, CDR1 SGHVS and CDR2 FQNEAQ. V lost 4 bases, J lost 2 bases, and 16 bases lay in between. The CDR3 totals 16 residues. CDR3 sequence (DNA): TGTGCCAGCAGCTCCTGGGATGCCGGGGCCACAGATACGCAGTATTTT. It codes for CASSSWDAGATDTQYF.

The chain joins TRBV20-1 to TRBJ2-3, with 8 bases identical to TRBD2. Trimming removed 6 bases from V and 10 bases from J; junction bases left unmatched: 12. The CDR3 contains 13 residues. CDR1 and CDR2 (germline): DFQATT, SNEGSKA (reference sequence). The CDR3 region is CSAVGSGTSSQYF. CDR3 DNA sequence: TGCAGTGCCGTAGGTAGCGGGACGTCGTCGCAGTATTTT.

The chain employs TRBV5-1 and TRBJ2-1; 10 bases align to TRBD2. V lost 4 bases and J lost 0; bases outside the gene matches: 7. Germline CDR1 SGHRS, CDR2 YFSETQ. The CDR3 consists of 17 residues. The CDR3 here is CASSGLGLADSYNEQFF. CDR3 DNA sequence: TGCGCCAGCAGCGGACTAGGACTAGCGGACTCCTACAATGAGCAGTTCTTC.

V usage is TRBV3-1 and J usage is TRBJ2-7, with D maybe TRBD2 (6 bases). Trimming stripped 4 bases from V and 3 bases from J, with 10 bases between. Germline values: CDR1 LGHDT, CDR2 YNNKEL (reference sequence). The CDR3 extends over 13 amino acids. The CDR3 here is CASSRGTLYEQYF. In DNA, the CDR3 is TGTGCCAGCAGCCGCGGGACTCTCTACGAGCAGTACTTC.

The chain couples TRBV14 to TRBJ2-1, with D uncertain. CDR1 SGHDN and CDR2 FVKESK come from the germline V gene. This CDR3 is built from 13 residues. Trimming stripped 1 base from V and 7 bases from J, with 8 bases between. CDR3 sequence (DNA): TGTGCCAGCAGCCAAGGATCGAGGAATGAGCAGTTCTTC. Protein sequence: CASSQGSRNEQFF.

The chain links TRBV7-2 to TRBJ2-7, with D unresolved. Per the germline V gene, CDR1 is SGHTA and CDR2 is FQGNSA. There are 12 residues in the CDR3. Trimming cost V 2 bases and J 3 bases, with 5 bases left between them. This CDR3 reads CASSLNLYEQYF. The CDR3 DNA is TGTGCCAGCAGCTTAAACCTCTACGAGCAGTACTTC.